One sample yielded the 22 T cell receptor beta chains listed below, sequenced in a study of a mutant IDH1 vaccine in newly diagnosed glioma. The protocol was immunoSEQ multiplex PCR, while the TCRdb copy is restricted to in-frame clones and leaves out a portion. The repertoire includes about 16,000 clones, around four fifths of them detected once, and over 8% sits in the top ten. The time point was: baseline, week 1 (first vaccination visit). Treatment in this sample: pre-vaccination baseline after standard-of-care therapy. The sample here was PBMCs, taken from a glioma patient treated with radiotherapy, temozolomide or both. Source of these receptors: a man aged 40-50 years with glioma.

The chain employs TRBV9 and TRBJ2-7, with TRBD2 identical over 11 bases. The CDR3 spans 16 residues. Per the germline V gene, CDR1 is SGDLS and CDR2 is YYNGEE. Trimming took 4 bases from V and 2 from J; bases not matched to a gene: 8. The DNA of the CDR3 is TGTGCCAGCAGCCAACTAGCGGGAGCGTTGGCCTACGAGCAGTACGTC. It translates to CASSQLAGALAYEQYV.

J is TRBJ1-2 and V is TRBV11-3; no clear D gene. CDR1 and CDR2 from the germline V gene are SGHNT and YENEEA. V lost 0 bases and J lost 4, with 6 bases in between. This CDR3 spans 13 amino acids. CDR3 DNA: TGTGCCAGCAGCTTAGACAGGATCTATGGCTACACCTTC. As protein: CASSLDRIYGYTF.

The CDR3 nucleotides are TGTGCCAGCAGCCCGACGGGACAGCAGACATACGAGCAGTACGTC. Protein product: CASSPTGQQTYEQYV. The rearrangement joins TRBV5-6 to TRBJ2-7; 7 bases line up with TRBD1. The CDR3 is made up of 15 amino acids. Germline V lookup: CDR1 SGHDT, CDR2 YYEEEE. The junction had 11 bases not matched to a gene; V was cut back by 4 bases and J by 4 bases.

This clone was counted between two and nine times. V gene TRBV19 combines with J gene TRBJ1-1; 7 bases match TRBD1. J lost 6 bases, V lost 4 bases, and 5 bases had no gene match. Germline V gene lookup returns CDR1 LNHDA and CDR2 SQIVND (reference sequence). This CDR3 region has 13 residues. The CDR3 loop reads CASSTGGNSEAFF. The CDR3 DNA reads as TGTGCCAGTAGTACAGGGGGGAATTCTGAAGCTTTCTTT.

The chain employs TRBV19 and TRBJ2-1; 7 nucleotides match TRBD2. The CDR3 sequence is 12 residues long. The junction had 4 bases not matched to a gene; V was cut back by 5 bases and J by 9 bases. The germline V gene has CDR1 LNHDA and CDR2 SQIVND (reference sequence). The CDR3 bases are TGTGCCAGTAGTGCGGGAGCGGGTGAGCAGTTCTTC. It specifies CASSAGAGEQFF.

The J gene is TRBJ2-7, the V gene TRBV6-1; possible D gene TRBD2, 7 bases. In germline, CDR1 is MNHNS, CDR2 SASEGT. Trimming pared 7 bases from V and 1 base from J, leaving 11 bases between. This CDR3 is 13 amino acids long. This CDR3 is CASIEGGSYEQYV. The CDR3 bases are TGTGCCAGCATTGAGGGGGGGTCCTACGAGCAGTACGTC.

The genes are TRBV27 and TRBJ1-1; tentatively, D is TRBD1 (5 bases). Trimming removed 5 bases from V and 5 bases from J, with 6 bases in between. Germline-derived CDR1 and CDR2 are MNHEY and SMNVEV (reference sequence). The CDR3 has 11 residues. CDR3 coding DNA: TGTGCCAGCAGTCAGGGTACTGAAGCTTTCTTT. This codes for CASSQGTEAFF.

This sequence joins TRBV10-1 and TRBJ2-5; 11 positions agree with TRBD2. CDR1 and CDR2 from the germline V gene are WNHNN and SYGVQD (reference sequence). This CDR3 has 16 amino acids. The V gene end was trimmed by 0 bases and the J gene end by 4 bases; junction bases not matched to a gene: 4. Here the CDR3 DNA reads TGCGCCAGCAGTGAGTCCACGACTAGCGGGGCAGAGACCCAGTACTTC. Its protein product is CASSESTTSGAETQYF.

This chain joins TRBV5-1 and TRBJ2-2; 8 bases map to TRBD2. CDR3 size: 15 residues. Germline loops: CDR1 SGHRS, CDR2 YFSETQ. V shed 4 bases, J shed 7 bases, and the junction held 9 bases outside the gene matches. The CDR3 DNA reads as TGCGCCAGCAGCACGACTAGCGCTAATATCGGGGAGCTGTTTTTT. It codes for CASSTTSANIGELFF.

The chain has TRBV4-1 and TRBJ2-5, with 9 bases aligning to TRBD2. The J segment lost 2 bases and the V segment lost 1 base, leaving 8 bases of the junction unmatched. This CDR3 is built from 17 residues. Germline CDR1 is MGHRA and CDR2 is YSYEKL. CDR3 protein: CASSQGLAGWEQETQYF. CDR3 DNA: TGCGCCAGCAGCCAAGGGCTAGCGGGATGGGAGCAAGAGACCCAGTACTTC.

This clone appeared once. The J gene is TRBJ2-1, the V gene TRBV6-6; 12 positions match TRBD2. The germline V gene encodes CDR1 MNHNY and CDR2 SVGAGI (reference sequence). CDR3 length: 14 amino acids. The ends lost 6 bases at V and 8 bases at J; junction bases unmatched: 5. The CDR3 bases are TGTGCCAGCAGCCTAGCGGGAGGGCCAGATGAGCAGTTCTTC. It translates to CASSLAGGPDEQFF.

The rearrangement uses TRBV4-1 and TRBJ1-4, with a possible D match to TRBD1 (6 bases). The CDR3 has 15 residues. With 0 bases removed from V and 8 bases from J, the gap between germline ends came to 13 bases. Germline V gives CDR1 MGHRA, CDR2 YSYEKL. This CDR3 is CASSQDEQGDEKLFF. CDR3 DNA sequence: TGCGCCAGCAGCCAAGATGAACAGGGTGACGAAAAACTGTTTTTT.

DNA of the CDR3: TGTGCCAGTAGTTTCGGGACAGCCTATGGCTACACCTTC. It yields the protein CASSFGTAYGYTF. This rearrangement joins TRBV19 to TRBJ1-2; TRBD1 aligns across 7 bases. Germline CDR1 LNHDA, CDR2 SQIVND (reference sequence). V shed 5 bases and J 4 bases; nucleotides not matched to a gene: 4. This CDR3 has 13 amino acids. Together with reference TRBV19 and TRBJ1-2, the CDR3 gives the full variable domain: DGGITQSPKYLFRKEGQNVTLSCEQNLNHDAMYWYRQDPGQGLRLIYYSQIVNDFQKGDIAEGYSVSREKKESFPLTVTSAQKNPTAFYLCASSFGTAYGYTFGSGTRLTVV.

This clone is categorized as medium-sized. The chain recombines TRBV15 with TRBJ1-6, with 7 nucleotides matching TRBD1. Germline lookup yields CDR1 LNHNV and CDR2 YYDKDF (reference sequence). The CDR3 contains 17 residues. Trimming at V came to 0 bases and at J to 9 bases, leaving 11 bases not matched to a gene. This CDR3 reads CATSRDRTGGLVSPLHF. CDR3 in DNA: TGTGCCACCAGCAGAGATCGGACAGGAGGGCTGGTTTCACCCCTCCACTTT.

The chain employs TRBV6-4 and TRBJ2-2; unclear D gene. The CDR3 has 13 amino acids. CDR1 and CDR2 (germline): MRHNA, SNTAGT. Trimming removed 2 bases at V and 5 bases at J, with 6 bases between. The CDR3 bases are TGTGCCAGCAGTGACAAGGAAACCGGGGAGCTGTTTTTT. Its protein is CASSDKETGELFF.

The chain couples TRBV10-1 to TRBJ1-3, with 8 bases aligning to TRBD1. Looked up from germline, CDR1 is WNHNN and CDR2 is SYGVQD (reference sequence). The CDR3 contains 15 residues. The V gene end was trimmed by 0 bases and the J gene end by 4 bases; junction bases not matched to a gene: 2. DNA for the CDR3: TGCGCCAGCAGTGAGTCCCGGACAGGGGGAAACACCATATATTTT. This gives the protein CASSESRTGGNTIYF.

V gene TRBV19 combines with J gene TRBJ1-2; D call uncertain. Germline V gene lookup returns CDR1 LNHDA and CDR2 SQIVND (reference sequence). Trimming took off 5 bases at V and 8 bases at J, with 12 bases between the two ends. CDR3 length equals 12 residues. The CDR3 here is CASSPAGSGYTF. The CDR3 DNA is TGTGCCAGTAGTCCAGCGGGCTCAGGCTACACCTTC.

This rearrangement joins TRBV25-1 to TRBJ2-5; D may be TRBD1 (7 bases). CDR3 length: 18 amino acids. Per the germline V gene, CDR1 is MGHDK and CDR2 is SYGVNS. V gave up 5 bases and J gave up 2 bases, with 24 bases separating them. The chain's CDR3 is CASSLRGGTASLQETQYF. DNA of the CDR3: TGTGCCAGCAGTCTGAGGGGCGGGACAGCGTCACTTCAAGAGACCCAGTACTTC.

The chain employs TRBV7-2 and TRBJ2-3; 8 positions match TRBD2. The germline V gene encodes CDR1 SGHTA and CDR2 FQGNSA. This CDR3 is built from 14 residues. V was clipped by 5 bases and J by 6 bases; unmatched bases: 7. CDR3 in DNA: TGTGCCAGCAGCATCAGCGGGAGAGAGGATACGCAGTATTTT. It translates to CASSISGREDTQYF.

This chain joins TRBV18 and TRBJ1-3, with D tentatively TRBD1 (6 bases). Trimming stripped 4 bases from V and 3 bases from J, with 13 bases between. CDR1 is KGHSH, CDR2 LQKENI, per germline. The CDR3 sequence is 15 residues long. CDR3 nucleotides: TGTGCCAGCTCACGCTCTCAGGGGAATGGAAACACCATATATTTT. Translating gives CASSRSQGNGNTIYF. The variable domain in full, with the rest retrieved from reference TRBV18 and TRBJ1-3, is NAGVMQNPRHLVRRRGQEARLRCSPMKGHSHVYWYRQLPEEGLKFMVYLQKENIIDESGMPKERFSAEFPKEGPSILRIQQVVRGDSAAYFCASSRSQGNGNTIYFGEGSWLTVV.

CDR3 residues: CASSTLGGSGNTIYF. CDR3 DNA sequence: TGTGCCAGCAGCACCCTGGGGGGTTCTGGAAACACCATATATTTT. This rearrangement joins TRBV7-2 to TRBJ1-3; D might be TRBD1 (5 bases). Germline V lookup: CDR1 SGHTA, CDR2 FQGNSA. V shed 5 bases and J shed 1 base, with 12 bases lying between them. The CDR3 has 15 amino acids.

This clone was counted a single time. This chain links TRBV11-2 with TRBJ2-2, with 10 bases that match TRBD1. With 3 bases clipped from V and 4 bases from J, the junction kept 5 bases outside the gene matches. Germline lookup yields CDR1 SGHAT and CDR2 FQNNGV. The CDR3 extends over 16 amino acids. The CDR3 region has the DNA TGTGCCAGCAGCTTGGACAGGGGGTCGTTCACCGGGGAGCTGTTTTTT. Translated: CASSLDRGSFTGELFF.